Sequencing of this T cell receptor beta chain was carried out in a study of OX40 agonist ivuxolimab in advanced cancers. Study overall: In three patients, partial responses were observed, one with hepatocellular carcinoma and two with cutaneous melanoma.

In germline, CDR1 is LNHDA, CDR2 SQIVND (reference sequence). J gave up 5 bases and V 4 bases, and 7 bases lay outside the gene matches. The CDR3 is made up of 15 amino acids. The repertoire was sequenced with immunoSEQ multiplex PCR; TCRdb's copy has only in-frame clones and lacks some. The sample consists of 70,000 to 80,000 clones, around 80% of them appearing once. The origin of this receptor is an adult with an advanced solid tumor such as melanoma, head and neck, liver or kidney cancer. This specimen consisted of CD4+ or CD8+ T cells sorted from blood, obtained in a trial of the OX40 agonist ivuxolimab. J is TRBJ2-1 and V is TRBV19; 8 bases fit TRBD1. Here the CDR3 DNA reads TGTGCCAGTAGTACACCGGGACAGGACCACAATGAGCAGTTCTTC. Its protein is CASSTPGQDHNEQFF.